These 2 T cell receptor beta chains were all obtained from the same sample, sequenced in a study of T-cell reconstitution after alpha-beta-depleted transplantation in children (dated by TCRdb to the mid-2010s). Libraries were made using PCR. The sample was run on an Illumina HiSeq 2500. To normalize quantification of the TCRbeta repertoire, the TCR libraries were built with molecular barcoding that relied on unique molecular identifiers. The raw public data were reprocessed by TCRdb itself: fastp quality trimming at Q25, MiXCR clonotype calling, in-frame beta chains only. For every CDR3 protein sequence, its rows merge into one entry that carries the most common genes and DNA. Within this sample are more than 200,000 distinct CDR3 sequences, with approximately 17% of them counted one time only. The ten largest clones take up roughly two fifths of the sample. The treatment or condition label of this sample denotes: allogeneic hematopoietic cell transplantation with graft depleted of TCRalphabeta T cells and CD19 B cells.

The specimen was PBMCs, mostly from graft donor cells, collected 360 days after TCRalphabeta/CD19-depleted stem cell transplant. Receptor source: a male patient between 2 and 15 years old who had a stem cell transplant for acute lymphoblastic leukemia, so the T cells may come from the graft donor.

This clonotype appeared a few times. This chain joins TRBV5-4 and TRBJ1-1; no definite D call. CDR1 SGHNT and CDR2 YYREEE come from the germline V gene (reference sequence). Trimming removed 3 bases from V and 0 bases from J, with 9 bases in between. The CDR3 spans 14 residues. The CDR3 sequence is CASSWGSVNTEAFF. The CDR3 DNA follows: TGTGCCAGCAGCTGGGGTTCCGTGAACACTGAAGCTTTCTTT.

V gene TRBV7-8 combines with J gene TRBJ2-1; TRBD2 matches at 8 bases. The CDR3 has 16 residues. V lost 3 bases, J lost 6 bases, and 10 bases stayed unmatched. Germline CDR1 reads SGHVS; CDR2 reads FQNEAQ. CDR3 in amino acids: CASSFQAGAPFNEQFF. Here the CDR3 DNA reads TGTGCCAGCAGCTTCCAAGCGGGGGCGCCTTTCAATGAGCAGTTCTTC.